This T cell receptor (beta chain) emerged from a study of CD8 T cells in Susac syndrome. In regard to this clonotype: Its target is unknown.

Findings of the study overall: The number of individuals included in the study's TCR sequencing and HLA analysis was acknowledged as relatively small.

Germline assignment: CDR1 SGDLS and CDR2 YYNGEE. The V and J ends lost 5 bases and 4 bases respectively, with 12 bases between them. The CDR3 sequence is 14 residues long. Reverse transcription of about 0.45 to 1 ug RNA was performed with random hexamers. The amplification used immunoSEQ multiplex PCR on TCR beta CDR3; it spanned 54 Vbeta and 13 Jbeta. TCRdb used MiXCR to reprocess the immunoSEQ multiplex PCR reads, holding one entry per CDR3 protein. The sample has approximately 190,000 distinct CDR3 sequences, under 97% seen once. The chain recombines TRBV9 with TRBJ1-4, with a possible D match to TRBD1 (5 bases). The clonotype was recovered from a human donor with Susac syndrome. The sample consisted of CD4+ T cells from PBMCs. CDR3 amino acids: CASSRGAYNEKLFF. The CDR3, as DNA: TGTGCCAGCAGTAGAGGGGCTTATAATGAAAAACTGTTTTTT.